This T cell receptor beta chain was retrieved from a study of early T cells in non-severe SARS-CoV-2 infection. Study-wide background: Sequencing of unsorted whole blood was done on bulk RNA, leaving chains unpaired. General study results and limits: The study's VDJdb matching favored anti-spike CD8 responses and missed private and CD4 specificities.

This CDR3 is 15 amino acids long. Germline V lookup: CDR1 SGHKS, CDR2 YYEKEE (reference sequence). V was pared by 3 bases and J by 4 bases, with 15 bases between. This clonotype was detected only a few times. Its specificity is unknown. TCRdb reprocessed the 5' RACE reads via MiXCR and lists one record per CDR3 protein. Of just under 65,000 distinct CDR3 sequences in the sample, 7% to 10% were seen once. The material sequenced was whole blood, taken at baseline. The J gene is TRBJ2-3, the V gene TRBV5-5; D might be TRBD1 or TRBD2, each matching 7 bases. The origin of this receptor is an adult who was a healthcare worker with PCR-confirmed SARS-CoV-2 infection or an uninfected control (not recorded which). The CDR3 region is CASSWEGQGADTQYF. Here the CDR3 DNA reads TGTGCCAGCAGCTGGGAGGGGCAGGGGGCAGATACGCAGTATTTT.